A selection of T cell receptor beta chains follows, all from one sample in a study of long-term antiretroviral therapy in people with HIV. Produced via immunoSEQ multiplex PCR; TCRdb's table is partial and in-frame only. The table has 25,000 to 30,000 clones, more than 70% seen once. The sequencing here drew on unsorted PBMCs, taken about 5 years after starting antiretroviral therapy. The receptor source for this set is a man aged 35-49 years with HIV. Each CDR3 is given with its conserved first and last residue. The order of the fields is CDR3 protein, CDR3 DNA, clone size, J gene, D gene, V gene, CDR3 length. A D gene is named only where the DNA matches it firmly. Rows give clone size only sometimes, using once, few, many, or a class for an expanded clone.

CDR3 protein: CASSHYPGQGSYEQYF
CDR3 DNA: TGCGCCAGCAGCCACTATCCGGGACAGGGTTCCTACGAGCAGTACTTC
clone size: NA
J gene: TRBJ2-7
D gene: TRBD1
V gene: TRBV4-3
CDR3 length: 16

CDR3 protein: CASSAPSRGPYEQYF
CDR3 DNA: TGTGCCAGCAGCGCACCTTCTCGGGGCCCTTACGAGCAGTACTTC
clone size: NA
J gene: TRBJ2-7
D gene: NA
V gene: TRBV5-4
CDR3 length: 15

CDR3 protein: CASRFRETQYF
CDR3 DNA: TGTGCCAGCAGATTCAGGGAGACCCAGTACTTC
clone size: NA
J gene: TRBJ2-5
D gene: NA
V gene: TRBV27
CDR3 length: 11

CDR3 protein: CASSAYGAPNYGYTF
CDR3 DNA: TGTGCCAGCAGCGCCTATGGGGCACCTAACTATGGCTACACCTTC
clone size: once
J gene: TRBJ1-2
D gene: NA
V gene: TRBV9
CDR3 length: 15

CDR3 protein: CASSRTPNTEAFF
CDR3 DNA: TGCGCCAGCAGCAGGACACCTAACACTGAAGCTTTCTTT
clone size: NA
J gene: TRBJ1-1
D gene: NA
V gene: TRBV5-1
CDR3 length: 13

CDR3 protein: CATQRTVNTEAFF
CDR3 DNA: TGTGCCACCCAGAGGACGGTGAACACTGAAGCTTTCTTT
clone size: medium-sized
J gene: TRBJ1-1
D gene: NA
V gene: TRBV15
CDR3 length: 13

CDR3 protein: CASSSKGPFGNTEAFF
CDR3 DNA: TGTGCCAGCAGCTCAAAGGGACCGTTTGGGAACACTGAAGCTTTCTTT
clone size: NA
J gene: TRBJ1-1
D gene: NA
V gene: TRBV7-9
CDR3 length: 16

CDR3 protein: CAISESIQGARGYTF
CDR3 DNA: TGTGCCATCAGTGAGTCGATACAGGGGGCGAGGGGCTACACCTTC
clone size: few
J gene: TRBJ1-2
D gene: TRBD1
V gene: TRBV10-3
CDR3 length: 15

CDR3 protein: CASSGSAGTLYGYTF
CDR3 DNA: TGTGCCAGCAGCGGTAGCGCCGGGACTCTTTATGGCTACACCTTC
clone size: NA
J gene: TRBJ1-2
D gene: NA
V gene: TRBV9
CDR3 length: 15

CDR3 protein: CASSYDSSRNTIYF
CDR3 DNA: TGTGCCAGCAGCTATGACAGTTCGAGGAACACCATATATTTT
clone size: NA
J gene: TRBJ1-3
D gene: NA
V gene: TRBV7-8
CDR3 length: 14

CDR3 protein: CASSIVGGGQPQHF
CDR3 DNA: TGTGCCAGTAGTATAGTGGGGGGCGGACAGCCCCAGCATTTT
clone size: once
J gene: TRBJ1-5
D gene: NA
V gene: TRBV19
CDR3 length: 14

CDR3 protein: CASTLGGGGYTF
CDR3 DNA: TGCGCCAGCACCCTCGGGGGGGGCGGCTACACCTTC
clone size: NA
J gene: TRBJ1-2
D gene: NA
V gene: TRBV5-1
CDR3 length: 12

CDR3 protein: CASSELLANTGELFF
CDR3 DNA: TGTGCCAGCAGTGAACTCCTAGCGAACACCGGGGAGCTGTTTTTT
clone size: NA
J gene: TRBJ2-2
D gene: NA
V gene: TRBV6-1
CDR3 length: 15

CDR3 protein: CATHRGGAGGEEQYF
CDR3 DNA: TGTGCCACCCACAGAGGGGGGGCAGGGGGGGAAGAGCAGTACTTC
clone size: NA
J gene: TRBJ2-7
D gene: NA
V gene: TRBV5-4
CDR3 length: 15

CDR3 protein: CASSLDHVNQPQHF
CDR3 DNA: TGTGCCAGCAGCTTAGATCACGTCAACCAGCCCCAGCATTTT
clone size: NA
J gene: TRBJ1-5
D gene: NA
V gene: TRBV11-2
CDR3 length: 14

CDR3 protein: CASSSPPGGELFF
CDR3 DNA: TGTGCCAGCAGCTCCCCCCCCGGCGGGGAGCTGTTTTTT
clone size: NA
J gene: TRBJ2-2
D gene: NA
V gene: TRBV7-8
CDR3 length: 13

CDR3 protein: CASSSAGGQIDTQYF
CDR3 DNA: TGTGCCAGCAGCTCGGCGGGGGGGCAAATAGATACGCAGTATTTT
clone size: NA
J gene: TRBJ2-3
D gene: TRBD2
V gene: TRBV7-3
CDR3 length: 15

CDR3 protein: CASSLSGHNEQFF
CDR3 DNA: TGTGCTAGCAGCTTATCTGGGCACAATGAGCAGTTCTTC
clone size: NA
J gene: TRBJ2-1
D gene: NA
V gene: TRBV7-7
CDR3 length: 13

CDR3 protein: CASSLALSSDTQYF
CDR3 DNA: TGTGCCAGCAGCTTAGCTCTGTCGAGTGATACGCAGTATTTT
clone size: NA
J gene: TRBJ2-3
D gene: NA
V gene: TRBV7-9
CDR3 length: 14